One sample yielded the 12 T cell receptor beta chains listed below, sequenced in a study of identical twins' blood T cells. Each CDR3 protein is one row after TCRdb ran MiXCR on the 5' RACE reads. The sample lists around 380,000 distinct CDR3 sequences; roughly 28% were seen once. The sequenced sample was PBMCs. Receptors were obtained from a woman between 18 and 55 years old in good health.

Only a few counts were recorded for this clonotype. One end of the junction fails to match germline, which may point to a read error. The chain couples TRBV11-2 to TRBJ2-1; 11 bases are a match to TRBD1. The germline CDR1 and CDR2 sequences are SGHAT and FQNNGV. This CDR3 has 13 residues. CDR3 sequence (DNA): TGTGCCAGCAGCTTACTTCCAGGACAGGGGGCACTCTTC. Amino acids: CASSLLPGQGALF.

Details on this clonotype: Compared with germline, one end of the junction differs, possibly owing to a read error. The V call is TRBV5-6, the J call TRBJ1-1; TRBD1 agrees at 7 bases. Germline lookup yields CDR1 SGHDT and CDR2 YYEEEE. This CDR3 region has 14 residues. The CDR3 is CASSQQGFRTQAFF. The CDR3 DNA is TGTGCCAGCAGCCAACAGGGGTTCCGCACTCAAGCTTTCTTT.

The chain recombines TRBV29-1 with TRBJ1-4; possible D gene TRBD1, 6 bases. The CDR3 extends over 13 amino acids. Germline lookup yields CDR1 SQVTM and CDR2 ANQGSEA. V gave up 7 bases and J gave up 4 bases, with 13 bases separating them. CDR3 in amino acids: CSATGKGNEKLFF. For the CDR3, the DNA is TGCAGCGCAACAGGGAAGGGTAATGAAAAACTGTTTTTT. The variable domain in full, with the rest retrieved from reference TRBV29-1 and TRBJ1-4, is SAVISQKPSRDICQRGTSLTIQCQVDSQVTMMFWYRQQPGQSLTLIATANQGSEATYESGFVIDKFPISRPNLTFSTLTVSNMSPEDSSIYLCSATGKGNEKLFFGSGTQLSVL.

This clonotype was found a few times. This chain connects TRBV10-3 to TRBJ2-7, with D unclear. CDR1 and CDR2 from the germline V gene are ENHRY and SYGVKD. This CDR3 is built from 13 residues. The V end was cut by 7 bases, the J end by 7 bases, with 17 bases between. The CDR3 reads CAIKAELLEEQYF. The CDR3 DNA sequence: TGTGCCATCAAGGCCGAGTTGCTAGAAGAGCAGTACTTC.

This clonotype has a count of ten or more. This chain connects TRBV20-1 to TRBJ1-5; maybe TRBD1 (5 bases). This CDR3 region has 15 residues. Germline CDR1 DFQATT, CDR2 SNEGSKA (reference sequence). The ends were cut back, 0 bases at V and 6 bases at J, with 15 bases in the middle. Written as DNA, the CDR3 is TGCAGTGCTAGAGAACCGGGTACTGGGGGTCAGCCCCAGCATTTT. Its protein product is CSAREPGTGGQPQHF.

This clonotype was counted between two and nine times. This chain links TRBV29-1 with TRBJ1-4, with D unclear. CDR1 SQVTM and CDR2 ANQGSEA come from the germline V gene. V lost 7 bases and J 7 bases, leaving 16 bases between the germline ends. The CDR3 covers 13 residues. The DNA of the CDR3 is TGCAGCGGCAGACAAAGCCTGGGTGAAAAACTGTTTTTT. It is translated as CSGRQSLGEKLFF.

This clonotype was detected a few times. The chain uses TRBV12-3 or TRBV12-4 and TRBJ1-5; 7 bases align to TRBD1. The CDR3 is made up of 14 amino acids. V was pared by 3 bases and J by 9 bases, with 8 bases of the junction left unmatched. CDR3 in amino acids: CASSFDRAGRPQHF. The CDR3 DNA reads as TGTGCCAGCAGTTTCGACAGGGCAGGGCGGCCCCAGCATTTT.

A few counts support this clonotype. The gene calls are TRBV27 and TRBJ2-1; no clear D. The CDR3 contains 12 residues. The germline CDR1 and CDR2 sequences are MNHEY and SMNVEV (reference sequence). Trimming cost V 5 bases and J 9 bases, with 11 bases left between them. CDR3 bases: TGTGCCAGCAGTCCCTTAAAGGGTGAGCAGTTCTTC. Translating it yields CASSPLKGEQFF.

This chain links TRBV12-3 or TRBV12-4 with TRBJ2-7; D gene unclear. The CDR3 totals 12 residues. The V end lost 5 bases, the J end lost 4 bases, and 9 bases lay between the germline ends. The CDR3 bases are TGTGCCAGCAGTCCTCGATTGTACGAGCAGTACTTC. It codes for CASSPRLYEQYF.

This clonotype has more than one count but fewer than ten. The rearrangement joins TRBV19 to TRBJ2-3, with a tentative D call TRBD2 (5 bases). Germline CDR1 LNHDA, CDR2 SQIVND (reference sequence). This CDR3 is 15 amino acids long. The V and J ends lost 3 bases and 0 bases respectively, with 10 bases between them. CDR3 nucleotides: TGTGCCAGTAGTATTGGAGGCGAGAGCACAGATACGCAGTATTTT. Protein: CASSIGGESTDTQYF.

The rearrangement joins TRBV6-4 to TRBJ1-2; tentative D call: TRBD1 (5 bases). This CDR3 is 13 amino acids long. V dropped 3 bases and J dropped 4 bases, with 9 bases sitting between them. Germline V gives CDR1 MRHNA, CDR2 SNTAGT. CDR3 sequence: CASSESGTYGYTF. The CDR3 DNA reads TGTGCCAGCAGTGAGTCAGGGACCTATGGCTACACCTTC.

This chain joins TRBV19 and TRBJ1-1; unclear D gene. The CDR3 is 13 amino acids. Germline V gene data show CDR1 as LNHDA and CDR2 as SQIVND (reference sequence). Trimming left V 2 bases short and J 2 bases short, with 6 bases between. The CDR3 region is CASSILRNTEAFF. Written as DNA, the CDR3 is TGTGCCAGTAGTATACTCCGAAACACTGAAGCTTTCTTT.